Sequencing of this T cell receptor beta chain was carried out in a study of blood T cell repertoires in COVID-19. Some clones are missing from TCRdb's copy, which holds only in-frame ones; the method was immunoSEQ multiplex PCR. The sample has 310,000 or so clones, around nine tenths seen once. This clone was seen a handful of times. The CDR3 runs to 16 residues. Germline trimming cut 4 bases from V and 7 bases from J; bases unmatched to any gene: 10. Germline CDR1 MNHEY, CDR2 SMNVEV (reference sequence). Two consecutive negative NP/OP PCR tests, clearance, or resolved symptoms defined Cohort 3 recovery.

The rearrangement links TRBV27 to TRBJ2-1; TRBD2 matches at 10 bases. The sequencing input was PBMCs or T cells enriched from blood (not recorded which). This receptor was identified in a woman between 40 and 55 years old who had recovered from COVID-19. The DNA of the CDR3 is TGTGCCAGCAGTTGGCCCGCTAGCGGGAGTGGTAATGAGCAGTTCTTC. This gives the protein CASSWPASGSGNEQFF.